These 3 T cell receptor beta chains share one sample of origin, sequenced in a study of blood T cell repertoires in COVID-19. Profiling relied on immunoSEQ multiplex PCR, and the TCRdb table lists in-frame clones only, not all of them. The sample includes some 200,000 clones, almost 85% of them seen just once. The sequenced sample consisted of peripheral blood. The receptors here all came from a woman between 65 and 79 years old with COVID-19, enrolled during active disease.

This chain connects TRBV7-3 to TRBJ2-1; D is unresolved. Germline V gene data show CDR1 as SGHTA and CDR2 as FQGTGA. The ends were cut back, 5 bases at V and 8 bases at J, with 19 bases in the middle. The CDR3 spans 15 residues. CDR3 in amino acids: CASSQGQNRLDEQFF. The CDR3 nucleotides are TGTGCCAGCAGCCAAGGTCAGAACCGACTCGATGAGCAGTTCTTC.

The CDR3 DNA reads TGTGCCAGCAGCTTACAGGGACAGAGAGCCAAAAACATTCAGTACTTC. Its protein is CASSLQGQRAKNIQYF. The chain recombines TRBV11-3 with TRBJ2-4, with TRBD1 matching over 7 bases. The CDR3 is 16 amino acids. CDR1 SGHNT and CDR2 YENEEA come from the germline V gene. V lost 2 bases, J lost 0 bases, and 4 bases stayed unmatched.

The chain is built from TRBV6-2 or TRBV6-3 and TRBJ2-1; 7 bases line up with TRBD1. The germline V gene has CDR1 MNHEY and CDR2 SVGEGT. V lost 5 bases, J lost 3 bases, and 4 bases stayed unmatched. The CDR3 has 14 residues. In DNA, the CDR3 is TGTGCCAGCAGTAGGGGGCAGAACTACAATGAGCAGTTCTTC. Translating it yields CASSRGQNYNEQFF.